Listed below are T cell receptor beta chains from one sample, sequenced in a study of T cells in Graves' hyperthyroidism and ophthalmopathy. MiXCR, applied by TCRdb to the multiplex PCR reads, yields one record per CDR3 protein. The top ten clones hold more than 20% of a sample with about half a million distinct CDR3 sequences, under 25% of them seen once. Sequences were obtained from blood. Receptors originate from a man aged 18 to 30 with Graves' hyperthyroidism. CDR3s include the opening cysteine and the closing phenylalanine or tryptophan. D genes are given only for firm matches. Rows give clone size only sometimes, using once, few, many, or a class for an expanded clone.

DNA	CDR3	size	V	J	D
TGTGCCAGCAGTCTCCAGTTGGGGCCTCAGCCCCAGCATTTT	CASSLQLGPQPQHF	many	TRBV12-3/TRBV12-4	TRBJ1-5	-
TGTGCCAGCAGTTTTGTGGGTACCCAGACCCAGTACTTC	CASSFVGTQTQYF	-	TRBV6-2/TRBV6-3	TRBJ2-5	-
TGTGCCAGCGGTCTGCGACAGGACACCAGCAATCAGCCCCAGCATTTT	CASGLRQDTSNQPQHF	many	TRBV12-3/TRBV12-4	TRBJ1-5	-
TGTGCCAGCAGTTATCGTACGGGGACTTACACTGAAGCTTTCTTT	CASSYRTGTYTEAFF	many	TRBV6-2/TRBV6-3	TRBJ1-1	-
TGTGCCAGCAGTTTAGCGCCCCACGACGAGCAGTACTTC	CASSLAPHDEQYF	few	TRBV12-3/TRBV12-4	TRBJ2-7	-
TGTGCCAGCAGGAGCCCAGGGGGAACCTACGAGCAGTACTTC	CASRSPGGTYEQYF	many	TRBV28	TRBJ2-7	TRBD1
TGCGCCAGCACCCTTTCTGATTCGGGCTCTGGAAACACCATATATTTT	CASTLSDSGSGNTIYF	-	TRBV5-1	TRBJ1-3	-
TGTCCGCGGGGGGCTCTAGCCTACGAGCAGTACTTC	CPRGALAYEQYF	many	TRBV19	TRBJ2-7	TRBD2
TGTGCCAGCAGCCCTGGGGGTGGGGATCAGCCCCAGCATTTT	CASSPGGGDQPQHF	many	TRBV9	TRBJ1-5	-
TGTGCCAGCAGTCGTCAGGGACGGAATCAGCCCCAGCATTTT	CASSRQGRNQPQHF	many	TRBV12-3/TRBV12-4	TRBJ1-5	-
TGCAGCGTCGCGGGGGGTGACTATGGCTACACCTTC	CSVAGGDYGYTF	many	TRBV29-1	TRBJ1-2	-
TGTGCCACCAGCAGAGATAGTTGGGGGGAACGTTACGAGCAGTACTTC	CATSRDSWGERYEQYF	many	TRBV15	TRBJ2-7	-
TGCAGTGCTAGAGATAAATCCGACAAGAGCTTGAACACTGAAGCTTTCTTT	CSARDKSDKSLNTEAFF	few	TRBV20-1	TRBJ1-1	-
TGTGCCAGCAGCTTAGATAGGACCGGGGAGCTGTTTTTT	CASSLDRTGELFF	many	TRBV7-9	TRBJ2-2	-
TGTGCCAGCAGAAACAGGGCGTCGGGAGAGACCCAGTACTTC	CASRNRASGETQYF	-	TRBV6-1	TRBJ2-5	-
TGTGCCTGGAGTGTACTAGGGGGCCCGGGAGAGACCCAGTACTTC	CAWSVLGGPGETQYF	-	TRBV30	TRBJ2-5	TRBD1
TGTGCCAGCAGTTTAGGTCCGACTGAAGCTTTCTTT	CASSLGPTEAFF	many	TRBV6-5	TRBJ1-1	-
TGTGCCAGCAGTCGAGAGGGACAATTCGGAAACACCATATATTTT	CASSREGQFGNTIYF	many	TRBV2	TRBJ1-3	-
TGCGCCAGCAGTAGCAGGCCCGACACTGAAGCTTTCTTT	CASSSRPDTEAFF	many	TRBV5-1	TRBJ1-1	-
TGCAGTGCTAGAGACCTAACTAAGTTAGAGACCCAGTACTTC	CSARDLTKLETQYF	-	TRBV20-1	TRBJ2-5	-
TGCAGTGCTAGAGATAGACGCCTCGGGGCTCATCGTACGGAAGCTTTCTTT	CSARDRRLGAHRTEAFF	few	TRBV20-1	TRBJ1-1	-
TGTGCCAGTCAGGGGGCGCTTCGGAATTCACCCCTCCACTTT	CASQGALRNSPLHF	few	TRBV28	TRBJ1-6	TRBD1
TGTGCCAGCGGTCAGGGGTCCGGGGACTACGAGCAGTACTTC	CASGQGSGDYEQYF	many	TRBV6-1	TRBJ2-7	-
TGCAGTGCTAGACCGTACAGGGGAGTGAACACTGAAGCTTTCTTT	CSARPYRGVNTEAFF	many	TRBV20-1	TRBJ1-1	TRBD1
TGTGCCAGCAGCCAAGCACAGAACACTGAAGCTTTCTTT	CASSQAQNTEAFF	-	TRBV3-1	TRBJ1-1	-
TGTGCCAGCAGTTTTGCAGGCCAAGAGACCCAGTACTTC	CASSFAGQETQYF	many	TRBV12-3/TRBV12-4	TRBJ2-5	-
TGTGCCAGCAGCGTAGCGGGACGGACCCAAGAGACCCAGTACTTC	CASSVAGRTQETQYF	-	TRBV9	TRBJ2-5	-
TGTGCCAGCAGTGAGAGCGGGCCTGGAAACACCATATATTTT	CASSESGPGNTIYF	-	TRBV6-1	TRBJ1-3	-
TGTGCCAGCAGCTTTGACATTGAAAACACCATATATTTT	CASSFDIENTIYF	few	TRBV7-9	TRBJ1-3	-
TGTGCCAGCAGAGTTACATGGGGGATCGGGCCTGAAGCTTTCTTT	CASRVTWGIGPEAFF	many	TRBV6-2/TRBV6-3	TRBJ1-1	-
TGTGCCAGTAGTATTGGGAGCGTACCCTACGAGCAGTACTTC	CASSIGSVPYEQYF	-	TRBV19	TRBJ2-7	-
TGTGCCAGCAGTTACTACGGACAGCCCCAGCATTTT	CASSYYGQPQHF	-	TRBV6-2/TRBV6-3	TRBJ1-5	-
TGTGCCAGCAGTTTCAGTAGGGGCAGTCAGCCCCAGCATTTT	CASSFSRGSQPQHF	many	TRBV28	TRBJ1-5	-
TGTGCCAGCAGAGGGTCCCCCGGGGAGCTGTTTTTT	CASRGSPGELFF	-	TRBV2	TRBJ2-2	-
TGTGCCAGCAGCCAGGGGGGATTGAGCTCCTACGAGCAGTACTTC	CASSQGGLSSYEQYF	many	TRBV11-3	TRBJ2-7	-
TGTGCCAGCAGCTTGGGGGTCACGGGTCAGCCCCAGCATTTT	CASSLGVTGQPQHF	-	TRBV7-9	TRBJ1-5	-
TGTGCCAGCAGTTACTCCTTTAGACTCGGCTACACCTTC	CASSYSFRLGYTF	-	TRBV6-5	TRBJ1-2	-
TGTGCCAGCAGTCTCACAGGGACGGGGGCTGAAGCTTTCTTT	CASSLTGTGAEAFF	many	TRBV6-1	TRBJ1-1	-
TGTGCCAGCAGTCTTGGACAGGGGTCACCAGAGACCCAGTACTTC	CASSLGQGSPETQYF	few	TRBV12-3/TRBV12-4	TRBJ2-5	TRBD1
TGTGCCAGCAGTACATACGGGGGCGCCAATCAGCCCCAGCATTTT	CASSTYGGANQPQHF	-	TRBV12-3/TRBV12-4	TRBJ1-5	-
TGTGCCAGCAGCCAAAATTGGGCTTACGAGCAGTACTTC	CASSQNWAYEQYF	many	TRBV2	TRBJ2-7	-
TGCGCCAGCAGCCCGTCCGATACGGGTGAAGCTTTCTTT	CASSPSDTGEAFF	many	TRBV5-1	TRBJ1-1	-
TGTGCCAGCAGCTGGGCCCCCCAAGGCAACGAGCAGTACTTC	CASSWAPQGNEQYF	many	TRBV7-9	TRBJ2-7	-
TGTGCCAGCAGTTTAGACGGGGTGCATGGCCAAGAGACCCAGTACTTC	CASSLDGVHGQETQYF	-	TRBV12-3/TRBV12-4	TRBJ2-5	-
TGTACCAGCAGTCCTTCGAAGGCTCTCAATCAGCCCCAGCATTTT	CTSSPSKALNQPQHF	many	TRBV28	TRBJ1-5	-
TGCAGTGCTAGGGAAACTGACAGGGTCGTTAGGAACACTGAAGCTTTCTTT	CSARETDRVVRNTEAFF	-	TRBV20-1	TRBJ1-1	TRBD1
TGTGCCAGCAGGGCCGGGGACTCCTACGAGCAGTACTTC	CASRAGDSYEQYF	-	TRBV12-3/TRBV12-4	TRBJ2-7	-
TGCGCCGGAACTTGCCAGCCCCAGCATTTT	CAGTCQPQHF	-	TRBV10-1	TRBJ1-5	-
TGTGCCAGCAATTCCGTTTCCGGGGAGCTGTTTTTT	CASNSVSGELFF	many	TRBV7-9	TRBJ2-2	-
TGCAGTGCCCGGCCGGGACTAGCCCCTTCCTACGAGCAGTACTTC	CSARPGLAPSYEQYF	many	TRBV20-1	TRBJ2-7	TRBD2
TGTGCCTCGTCCCGGGACACTCCTGGAGCTTTCTTT	CASSRDTPGAFF	-	TRBV30	TRBJ1-1	-
TGTGCCAGTAGTATCTCCGGGACAGGGCTCTACGAGCAGTACTTC	CASSISGTGLYEQYF	many	TRBV19	TRBJ2-7	TRBD1
TGTGCCAGCAGCGTACCAGGGGGTACCACTGAAGCTTTCTTT	CASSVPGGTTEAFF	-	TRBV11-2	TRBJ1-1	TRBD1
TGCAGTGCTAGACGGGACACAGATACGCAGTATTTT	CSARRDTDTQYF	many	TRBV20-1	TRBJ2-3	-
TGTGCCAGCAGTTTAGGACGGCCTCAAGAGACCCAGTACTTC	CASSLGRPQETQYF	-	TRBV12-3/TRBV12-4	TRBJ2-5	-